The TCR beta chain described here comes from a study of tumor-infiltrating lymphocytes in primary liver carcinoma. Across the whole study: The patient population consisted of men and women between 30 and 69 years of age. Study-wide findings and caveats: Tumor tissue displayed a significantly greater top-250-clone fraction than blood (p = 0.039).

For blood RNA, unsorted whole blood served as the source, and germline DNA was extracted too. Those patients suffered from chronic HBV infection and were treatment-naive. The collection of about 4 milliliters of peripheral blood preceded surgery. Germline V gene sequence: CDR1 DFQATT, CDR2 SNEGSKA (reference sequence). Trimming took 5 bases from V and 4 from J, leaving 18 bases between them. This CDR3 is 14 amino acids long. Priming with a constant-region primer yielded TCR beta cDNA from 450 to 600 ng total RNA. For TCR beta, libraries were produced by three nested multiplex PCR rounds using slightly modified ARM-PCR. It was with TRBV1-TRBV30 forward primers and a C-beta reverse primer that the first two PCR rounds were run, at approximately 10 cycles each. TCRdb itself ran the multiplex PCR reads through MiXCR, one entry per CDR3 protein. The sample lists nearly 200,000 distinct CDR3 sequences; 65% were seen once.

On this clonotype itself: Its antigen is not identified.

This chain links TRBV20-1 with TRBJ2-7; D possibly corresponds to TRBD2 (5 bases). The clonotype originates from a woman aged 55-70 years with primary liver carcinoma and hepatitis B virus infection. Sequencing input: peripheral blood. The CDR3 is CSAPAGGRAYEQYF. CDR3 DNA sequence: TGCAGTGCTCCGGCGGGCGGACGCGCGTACGAGCAGTACTTC.